This TCR beta chain was sequenced in a study of control samples from healthy donors and cancer patients. Assay: immunoSEQ multiplex PCR; the TCRdb copy retains only in-frame clones and omits some. Of 160,000 or so clones detected, 90% to 95% appear once; the ten largest clones hold 0.68%. The ends were cut back, 0 bases at V and 0 bases at J, with 18 bases in the middle. The CDR3 consists of 19 residues. Germline V CDR1 and CDR2: LNHDA, SQIVND (reference sequence). The chain has TRBV19 and TRBJ1-5, with a possible D match to TRBD1 (5 bases). This clonotype was sampled from a woman aged 30 to 39 in good health. Specimen: blood. DNA for the CDR3: TGTGCCAGTAGTATAGATCTGGCAGGGCGCCCTGATAGCAATCAGCCCCAGCATTTT. This sequence encodes CASSIDLAGRPDSNQPQHF.